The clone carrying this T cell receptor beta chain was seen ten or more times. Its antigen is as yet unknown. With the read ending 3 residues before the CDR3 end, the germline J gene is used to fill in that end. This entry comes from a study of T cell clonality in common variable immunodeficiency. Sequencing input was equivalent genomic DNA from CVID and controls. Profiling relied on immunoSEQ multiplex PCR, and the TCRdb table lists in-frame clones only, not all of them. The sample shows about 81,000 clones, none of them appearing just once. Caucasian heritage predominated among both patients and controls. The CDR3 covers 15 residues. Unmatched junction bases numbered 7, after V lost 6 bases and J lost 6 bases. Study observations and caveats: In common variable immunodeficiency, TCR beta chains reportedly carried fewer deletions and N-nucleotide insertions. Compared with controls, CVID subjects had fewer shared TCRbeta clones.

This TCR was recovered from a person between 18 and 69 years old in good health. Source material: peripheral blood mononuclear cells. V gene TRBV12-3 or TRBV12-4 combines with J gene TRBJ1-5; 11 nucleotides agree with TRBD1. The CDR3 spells CASRRGTGGVQPQHF. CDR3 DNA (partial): TGTGCCAGCAGACGCGGGACAGGGGGTGTTCAGCCC.